This T cell receptor beta chain derives from a study of blood T cell repertoires in COVID-19. Here immunoSEQ multiplex PCR was the method, and the copy in TCRdb shows in-frame clones only, minus some. The table shows about 39,000 clones, with approximately 80% occurring only once. Trimming stripped 4 bases from V and 1 base from J, with 15 bases between. CDR1 is SGDLS and CDR2 is YYNGEE in the germline V gene. The CDR3 length is 16 residues. The chain is built from TRBV9 and TRBJ2-1, with D perhaps TRBD2 (6 bases). Sequencing was done on a sample of peripheral blood. The clonotype comes from a man aged 60 to 69 in a cohort sampled during active COVID-19. CDR3 sequence reads: CASSPWRDGSYNEQFF. The CDR3 nucleotides are TGTGCCAGCAGCCCTTGGCGGGACGGGTCCTACAATGAGCAGTTCTTC.